The 2 T cell receptor beta chains below all came from one sample that was sequenced in a study of blood T cells in healthy people across ages. Alongside a J-beta primer mix, a sample-barcoded 5' primer served in a second PCR lasting roughly 7 to 11 cycles. TCRdb reprocessed the 5' RACE reads with MiXCR, giving one entry per CDR3 protein. The sample has about 1,400,000 distinct CDR3 sequences, 42% seen once. Sequencing was carried out using blood. Receptor source: a woman aged 18 to 35 in good health.

This clonotype was picked up a small number of times. The CDR3 bases are TGCAGTGCCATACGAGCGGGAGTGGCGAATGAGCAGTACTTC. This gives the protein CSAIRAGVANEQYF. This sequence joins TRBV20-1 and TRBJ2-5; TRBD2 matches at 8 bases. CDR1 DFQATT and CDR2 SNEGSKA come from the germline V gene (reference sequence). There are 14 residues in the CDR3. The V segment lost 6 bases and the J segment 11 bases; nucleotides outside the gene matches: 17.

This rearrangement joins TRBV7-9 to TRBJ1-5; D might be TRBD1 (6 bases). Between the trimmed V and J ends, which lost 3 bases and 0 bases, there was a span of 18 bases. This CDR3 region has 18 residues. Germline V gives CDR1 SEHNR, CDR2 FQNEAQ (reference sequence). The CDR3 region has the DNA TGTGCCAGCAGCTTCTGGCAGGGGATTGCCTATAGCAATCAGCCCCAGCATTTT. As protein: CASSFWQGIAYSNQPQHF.